The next 25 T cell receptor beta chains were all read from a single sample in a study of T cell responses to AZD1222 COVID-19 vaccine. Clones were read by immunoSEQ multiplex PCR, and TCRdb kept only the in-frame ones, dropping some. The sample lists fewer than 120,000 clones; about 88% were seen once. The starting material was peripheral blood, obtained on day 0 of AZD1222 vaccination. The receptor set was obtained from an adult in good health.

The V and J genes are TRBV6-2 or TRBV6-3 and TRBJ2-2; 11 bases line up with TRBD2. This CDR3 spans 15 amino acids. Trimming removed 7 bases from V and 5 bases from J; junction bases left unmatched: 6. The germline V gene has CDR1 MNHEY and CDR2 SVGEGT. The CDR3 sequence: CASIPSGRRTGELFF. The CDR3 DNA follows: TGTGCCAGCATCCCTAGCGGGAGGAGAACCGGGGAGCTGTTTTTT.

In its sample, this clone was seen a few times. The gene calls are TRBV6-5 and TRBJ1-1; 7 bases agree with TRBD1. Germline trimming cut 6 bases from V and 7 bases from J; bases unmatched to any gene: 8. The CDR3 runs 13 residues. Per the germline V gene, CDR1 is MNHEY and CDR2 is SVGAGI. DNA of the CDR3: TGTGCCAGCAGGGTAGACAGGGCCAGTGAAGCTTTCTTT. Translated, it gives CASRVDRASEAFF.

The V gene is TRBV11-3, the J gene TRBJ1-4; the D gene is possibly TRBD1 (5 bases). V gave up 5 bases and J gave up 8 bases, with 18 bases separating them. In germline, CDR1 is SGHNT, CDR2 YENEEA. This CDR3 is 15 amino acids long. In nucleotides, the CDR3 is TGTGCCAGCAGCCCCCGGAGACAGACGAGCGAAAAACTGTTTTTT. Protein: CASSPRRQTSEKLFF.

The chain recombines TRBV4-1 with TRBJ2-7; 10 positions agree with TRBD1. Germline V gene sequence: CDR1 MGHRA, CDR2 YSYEKL. The V gene end was trimmed by 2 bases and the J gene end by 5 bases; junction bases not matched to a gene: 9. The CDR3 sequence is 16 residues long. CDR3 protein: CASSQLPGQGRDEQYF. In DNA, the CDR3 is TGCGCCAGCAGCCAACTTCCGGGACAGGGGAGGGACGAGCAGTACTTC.

The chain carries TRBV5-4 and TRBJ1-5; unclear D gene. Trimming removed 1 base from V and 4 bases from J, with 12 bases in between. Germline-derived CDR1 and CDR2 are SGHNT and YYREEE (reference sequence). The CDR3 contains 15 residues. CDR3 bases: TGTGCCAGCAGCTTGTGGCCGGAAACGAATCAGCCCCAGCATTTT. It translates to CASSLWPETNQPQHF.

This rearrangement joins TRBV11-2 to TRBJ2-1, with D possibly called TRBD1 or TRBD2 (5 bases each). V shed 1 base and J shed 4 bases, with 14 bases lying between them. Germline V gene data show CDR1 as SGHAT and CDR2 as FQNNGV. This CDR3 region has 16 residues. DNA of the CDR3: TGTGCCAGCAGCTTAGTGGTGGGACGACGATACAATGAGCAGTTCTTC. Protein product: CASSLVVGRRYNEQFF.

The rearrangement links TRBV24-1 to TRBJ2-7; possibly TRBD1 for D (6 bases). Germline CDR1 reads KGHDR; CDR2 reads SFDVKD. This CDR3 is 13 amino acids long. The V gene lost 10 bases and the J gene lost 3 bases, with 15 bases spanning the gap. The CDR3 region has the DNA TGTGCCACTGAAGCGACAGGATACTACGAGCAGTACTTC. Translating gives CATEATGYYEQYF.

The chain has TRBV5-1 and TRBJ1-2; D gene unclear. V shed 4 bases and J shed 11 bases, with 24 bases lying between them. The length of the CDR3 is 15 residues. Germline V gene lookup returns CDR1 SGHRS and CDR2 YFSETQ. This CDR3 is CASSPMLRGMTGYTF. CDR3 sequence (DNA): TGCGCCAGCAGCCCCATGCTGCGGGGAATGACCGGTTACACCTTC. The variable domain in full, with the rest retrieved from reference TRBV5-1 and TRBJ1-2, is KAGVTQTPRYLIKTRGQQVTLSCSPISGHRSVSWYQQTPGQGLQFLFEYFSETQRNKGNFPGRFSGRQFSNSRSEMNVSTLELGDSALYLCASSPMLRGMTGYTFGSGTRLTVV.

The rearrangement links TRBV6-5 to TRBJ1-6; 7 bases align to TRBD1. The V gene end was trimmed by 4 bases and the J gene end by 1 base; junction bases not matched to a gene: 4. The CDR3 spans 16 residues. CDR1 is MNHEY, CDR2 SVGAGI, per germline. DNA of the CDR3: TGTGCCAGCAGTTCACGACAGGGATCCTATAATTCACCCCTCCACTTT. Protein product: CASSSRQGSYNSPLHF.

The gene calls are TRBV6-5 and TRBJ2-1; D may match TRBD1 or TRBD2 (5 bases each). Germline CDR1 is MNHEY and CDR2 is SVGAGI. Trimming cost V 7 bases and J 8 bases, with 21 bases left between them. The CDR3 is made up of 15 amino acids. The CDR3 here is CASTSPRDGTYEQFF. The CDR3 DNA is TGTGCCAGCACTTCCCCCCGGGACGGAACGTATGAGCAGTTCTTC.

V is TRBV7-6 and J is TRBJ1-1, with D possibly being TRBD1 (5 bases). The germline V gene encodes CDR1 SGHVS and CDR2 FNYEAQ. V gave up 0 bases and J gave up 3 bases, with 23 bases separating them. The CDR3 has 19 residues. CDR3 protein: CASSLASIKVGRRHTEAFF. The CDR3 nucleotides read TGTGCCAGCAGCTTAGCGAGTATTAAGGTGGGGCGGAGACACACTGAAGCTTTCTTT. Full variable domain (missing parts from reference TRBV7-6 and TRBJ1-1): GAGVSQSPRYKVTKRGQDVALRCDPISGHVSLYWYRQALGQGPEFLTYFNYEAQQDKSGLPNDRFSAERPEGSISTLTIQRTEQRDSAMYRCASSLASIKVGRRHTEAFFGQGTRLTVV.

V and J are TRBV29-1 and TRBJ1-1, with D perhaps TRBD1 (6 bases). The length of the CDR3 is 15 residues. V lost 0 bases and J 1 base, leaving 12 bases between the germline ends. CDR1 is SQVTM and CDR2 is ANQGSEA in the germline V gene. The CDR3 sequence: CSVEDRGGANTEAFF. CDR3 in DNA: TGCAGCGTTGAAGATCGCGGGGGCGCGAACACTGAAGCTTTCTTT.

The chain has TRBV27 and TRBJ2-7; D gene unclear. V shed 5 bases and J shed 0 bases, with 11 bases lying between them. CDR3 length: 14 amino acids. Germline lookup yields CDR1 MNHEY and CDR2 SMNVEV (reference sequence). The CDR3 loop is CASSEDRSSYEQYF. The CDR3 DNA is TGTGCCAGCAGTGAGGACCGGAGCTCCTACGAGCAGTACTTC.

The chain has TRBV5-8 and TRBJ2-3; weak D call: TRBD1 (5 bases). Per the germline V gene, CDR1 is SGHTS and CDR2 is YDEGEE. Trimming took 0 bases from V and 10 from J, leaving 6 bases between them. The CDR3 covers 11 residues. The CDR3 DNA follows: TGTGCCAGCAGCTTGGGACAGTCGCAGTATTTT. Translated: CASSLGQSQYF.

This clone was seen just once. This chain connects TRBV3-1 (or the pseudogene TRBV3-2) to TRBJ1-1; D not resolved. V dropped 1 base and J dropped 7 bases, with 10 bases sitting between them. Germline V gene lookup returns CDR1 LGHDT and CDR2 YNNKEL (reference sequence). The CDR3 is 13 residues long. The CDR3 DNA sequence: TGTGCCAGCAGCCAAGGGATTGGCGTTGAAGCTTTCTTT. Amino acids: CASSQGIGVEAFF.

This clone was counted between two and nine times. In nucleotides, the CDR3 is TGTGCCAGCAGCTTGGAAACTAGCGGGGGGAATACAGATACGCAGTATTTT. Translated: CASSLETSGGNTDTQYF. The chain has TRBV5-6 and TRBJ2-3; 12 bases map to TRBD2. There are 17 residues in the CDR3. V lost 0 bases, J lost 3 bases, and 5 bases stayed unmatched. Germline V gene sequence: CDR1 SGHDT, CDR2 YYEEEE.

The chain uses TRBV5-4 and TRBJ2-7; 10 positions agree with TRBD1. Trimming at V came to 3 bases and at J to 4 bases, leaving 4 bases not matched to a gene. The CDR3 loop spans 14 amino acids. Germline V lookup: CDR1 SGHNT, CDR2 YYREEE (reference sequence). DNA for the CDR3: TGTGCCAGCAGCTCTGGGACAGGGGTTTACGAGCAGTACTTC. Its translation is CASSSGTGVYEQYF.

The chain is built from TRBV20-1 and TRBJ2-2; D remains ambiguous. V lost 3 bases to trimming and J lost 0 bases, with 8 bases between them. Per the germline V gene, CDR1 is DFQATT and CDR2 is SNEGSKA (reference sequence). This CDR3 has 14 residues. CDR3 in DNA: TGCAGTGCTAGTCCGACAACGAACACCGGGGAGCTGTTTTTT. Its translation: CSASPTTNTGELFF.

V is TRBV5-1 and J is TRBJ1-4, with D maybe TRBD1 (5 bases). The CDR3 spans 15 residues. Germline V gene data show CDR1 as SGHRS and CDR2 as YFSETQ. The germline V and J ends were trimmed by 1 base and 3 bases, with 10 bases remaining between them. The CDR3 region is CASSLKGVSNEKLFF. For the CDR3, the DNA is TGCGCCAGCAGCTTGAAAGGGGTGTCTAATGAAAAACTGTTTTTT.

The chain recombines TRBV24-1 with TRBJ2-5, with 9 bases lining up with TRBD1. Trimming cost V 5 bases and J 4 bases; bases outside gene matches: 4. This CDR3 region has 14 residues. Germline V gene lookup returns CDR1 KGHDR and CDR2 SFDVKD. The CDR3 DNA is TGTGCCACCAGTGGGACAGGGGCAGGAGAGACCCAGTACTTC. Its translation: CATSGTGAGETQYF.

This chain uses TRBV4-1 with TRBJ1-3; D is perhaps TRBD1 (5 bases). Germline CDR1 MGHRA, CDR2 YSYEKL. V was cut by 0 bases and J by 4 bases, with 10 bases left in between. The CDR3 spans 15 residues. This chain's CDR3 is CASSQDKGQGNTIYF. The CDR3 DNA reads TGCGCCAGCAGCCAAGATAAAGGACAAGGAAACACCATATATTTT.

This chain links TRBV13 with TRBJ1-3; D remains unclear. Germline-derived CDR1 and CDR2 are PRHDT and FYEKMQ (reference sequence). The CDR3 is 16 amino acids. V lost 5 bases and J 4 bases, leaving 18 bases between the germline ends. The CDR3 coding sequence is TGTGCCAGCAGCCCCCTCCCCGCAATTGCCGGAAACACCATATATTTT. The encoded protein is CASSPLPAIAGNTIYF.

This clone was seen a few times. The V call is TRBV30, the J call TRBJ1-2; 9 bases are a match to TRBD1. Germline CDR1 is GTSNPN and CDR2 is SVGIG (reference sequence). V lost 4 bases and J lost 2; bases outside the gene matches: 5. The CDR3 runs 14 residues. CDR3 nucleotides: TGTGCCTGGACGGACAGGGGATCGAACTATGGCTACACCTTC. It yields the protein CAWTDRGSNYGYTF.

V gene TRBV5-1 combines with J gene TRBJ1-3; tentatively, D is TRBD1 (5 bases). The germline gives CDR1 SGHRS, CDR2 YFSETQ. The CDR3 extends over 14 amino acids. Trimming pared 3 bases from V and 2 bases from J, leaving 9 bases between. CDR3 coding DNA: TGCGCCAGCAGCTCCGAGACAGCTGGAAACACCATATATTTT. It translates to CASSSETAGNTIYF.

This chain connects TRBV4-1 to TRBJ1-5; D not resolved. CDR1 is MGHRA, CDR2 YSYEKL, per germline. The length of the CDR3 is 13 residues. Trimming stripped 4 bases from V and 4 bases from J, with 8 bases between. CDR3 in amino acids: CASSPLPNQPQHF. The CDR3 region has the DNA TGCGCCAGCAGCCCCCTTCCAAATCAGCCCCAGCATTTT.